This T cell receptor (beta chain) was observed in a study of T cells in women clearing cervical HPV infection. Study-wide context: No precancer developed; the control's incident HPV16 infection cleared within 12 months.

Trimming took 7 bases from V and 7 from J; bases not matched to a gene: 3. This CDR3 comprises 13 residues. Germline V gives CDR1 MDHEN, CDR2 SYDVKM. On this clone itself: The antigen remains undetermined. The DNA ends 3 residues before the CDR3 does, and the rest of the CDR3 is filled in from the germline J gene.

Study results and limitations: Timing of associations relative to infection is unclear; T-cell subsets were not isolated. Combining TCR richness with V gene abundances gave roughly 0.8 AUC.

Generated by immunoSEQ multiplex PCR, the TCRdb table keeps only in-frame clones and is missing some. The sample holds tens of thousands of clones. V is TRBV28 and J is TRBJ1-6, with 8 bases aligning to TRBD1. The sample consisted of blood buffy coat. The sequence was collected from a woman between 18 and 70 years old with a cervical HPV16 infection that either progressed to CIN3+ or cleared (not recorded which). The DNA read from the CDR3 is TGTGCCAGCACCTACAGGGGGAATTCACCC. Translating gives CASTYRGNSP. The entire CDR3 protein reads CASTYRGNSPLHF.